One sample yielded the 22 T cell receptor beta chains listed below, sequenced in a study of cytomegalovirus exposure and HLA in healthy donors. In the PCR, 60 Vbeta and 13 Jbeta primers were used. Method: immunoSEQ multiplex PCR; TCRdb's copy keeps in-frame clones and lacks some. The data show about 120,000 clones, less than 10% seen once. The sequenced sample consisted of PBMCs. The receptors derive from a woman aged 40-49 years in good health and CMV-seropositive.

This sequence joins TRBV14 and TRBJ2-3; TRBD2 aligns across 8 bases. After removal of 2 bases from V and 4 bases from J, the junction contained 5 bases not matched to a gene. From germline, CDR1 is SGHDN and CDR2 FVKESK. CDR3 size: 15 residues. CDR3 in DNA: TGTGCCAGCAGCCAACGGGGGGGGCGGTCAGATACGCAGTATTTT. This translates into CASSQRGGRSDTQYF.

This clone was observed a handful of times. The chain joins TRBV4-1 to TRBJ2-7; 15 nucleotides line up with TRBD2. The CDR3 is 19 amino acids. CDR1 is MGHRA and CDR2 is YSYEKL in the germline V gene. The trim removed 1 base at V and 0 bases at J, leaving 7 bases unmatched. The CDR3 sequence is CASSQGTSGGAFNSYEQYF. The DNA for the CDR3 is TGCGCCAGCAGCCAAGGGACTAGCGGGGGGGCCTTCAACTCCTACGAGCAGTACTTC.

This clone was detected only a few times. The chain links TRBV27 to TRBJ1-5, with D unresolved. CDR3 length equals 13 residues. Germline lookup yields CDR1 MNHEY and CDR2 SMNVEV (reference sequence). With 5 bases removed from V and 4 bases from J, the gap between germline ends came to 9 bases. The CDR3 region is CASSPDWNQPQHF. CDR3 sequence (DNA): TGTGCCAGCAGTCCGGACTGGAATCAGCCCCAGCATTTT.

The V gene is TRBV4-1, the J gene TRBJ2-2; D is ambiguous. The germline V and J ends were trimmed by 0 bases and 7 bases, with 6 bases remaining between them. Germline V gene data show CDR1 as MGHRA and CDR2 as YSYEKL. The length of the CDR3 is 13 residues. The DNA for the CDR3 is TGCGCCAGCAGCCAAGATAGAGGCGGGGAGCTGTTTTTT. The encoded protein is CASSQDRGGELFF.

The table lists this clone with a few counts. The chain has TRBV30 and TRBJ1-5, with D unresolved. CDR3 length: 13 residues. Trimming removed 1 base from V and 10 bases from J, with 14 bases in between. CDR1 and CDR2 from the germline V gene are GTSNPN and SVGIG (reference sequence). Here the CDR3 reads CAWSAGRVQPQHF. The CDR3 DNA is TGTGCCTGGAGTGCCGGGAGGGTCCAACCCCAGCATTTT.

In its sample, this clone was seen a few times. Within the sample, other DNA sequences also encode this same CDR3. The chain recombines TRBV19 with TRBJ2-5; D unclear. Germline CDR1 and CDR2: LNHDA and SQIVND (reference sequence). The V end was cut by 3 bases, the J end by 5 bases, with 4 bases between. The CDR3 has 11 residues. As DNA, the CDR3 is TGTGCCAGTAGTATTCGGGAGACCCAGTACTTC. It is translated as CASSIRETQYF.

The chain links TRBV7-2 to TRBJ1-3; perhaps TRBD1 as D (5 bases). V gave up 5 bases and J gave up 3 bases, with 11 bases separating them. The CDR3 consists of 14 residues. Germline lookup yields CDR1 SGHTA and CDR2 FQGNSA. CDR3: CASSPQGIGNTIYF. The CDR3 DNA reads TGTGCCAGCAGCCCCCAGGGTATTGGAAACACCATATATTTT. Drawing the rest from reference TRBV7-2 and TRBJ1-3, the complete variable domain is GAGVSQSPSNKVTEKGKDVELRCDPISGHTALYWYRQSLGQGLEFLIYFQGNSAPDKSGLPSDRFSAERTGGSVSTLTIQRTQQEDSAVYLCASSPQGIGNTIYFGEGSWLTVV.

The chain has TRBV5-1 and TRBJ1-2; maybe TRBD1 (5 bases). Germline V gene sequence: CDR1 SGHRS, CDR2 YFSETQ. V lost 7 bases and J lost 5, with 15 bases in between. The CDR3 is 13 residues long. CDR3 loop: CASGASDRYGYTF. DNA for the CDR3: TGCGCCAGCGGGGCTTCCGATCGGTATGGCTACACCTTC.

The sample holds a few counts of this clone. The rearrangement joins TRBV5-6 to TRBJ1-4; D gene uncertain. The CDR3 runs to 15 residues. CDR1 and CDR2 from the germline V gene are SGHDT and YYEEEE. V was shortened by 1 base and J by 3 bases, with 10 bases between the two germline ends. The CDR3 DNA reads TGTGCCAGCAGCTTGCGGAGGCGGTCTAATGAAAAACTGTTTTTT. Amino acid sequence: CASSLRRRSNEKLFF.

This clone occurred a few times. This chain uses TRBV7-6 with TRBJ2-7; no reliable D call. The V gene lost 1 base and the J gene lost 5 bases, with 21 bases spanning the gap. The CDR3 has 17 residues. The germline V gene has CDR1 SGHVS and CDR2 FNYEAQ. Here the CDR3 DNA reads TGTGCCAGCAGCTTAGACCCGTCAACTTATGGTCGCCACGAGCAGTACTTC. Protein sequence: CASSLDPSTYGRHEQYF.

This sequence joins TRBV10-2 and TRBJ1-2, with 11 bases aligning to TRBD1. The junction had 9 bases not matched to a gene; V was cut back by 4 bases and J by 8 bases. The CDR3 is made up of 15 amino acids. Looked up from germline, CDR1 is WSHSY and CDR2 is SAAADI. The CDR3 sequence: CASSGTGGATGGYTF. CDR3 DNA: TGCGCCAGCAGTGGGACAGGGGGCGCAACAGGAGGCTACACCTTC.

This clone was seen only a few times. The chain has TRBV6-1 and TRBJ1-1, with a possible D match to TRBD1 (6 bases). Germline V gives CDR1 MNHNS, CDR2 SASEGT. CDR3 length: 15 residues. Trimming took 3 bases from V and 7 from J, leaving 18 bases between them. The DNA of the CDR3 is TGTGCCAGCAGTGATAGGGGGGGCTTTGACCTTGAAGCTTTCTTT. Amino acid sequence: CASSDRGGFDLEAFF.

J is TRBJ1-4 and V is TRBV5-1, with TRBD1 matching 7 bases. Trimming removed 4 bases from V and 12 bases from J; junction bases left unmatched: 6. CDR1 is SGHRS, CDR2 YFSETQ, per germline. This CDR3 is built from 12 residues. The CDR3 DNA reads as TGCGCCAGCAGCGTGGACAGGCTACAACTGTTTTTT. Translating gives CASSVDRLQLFF.

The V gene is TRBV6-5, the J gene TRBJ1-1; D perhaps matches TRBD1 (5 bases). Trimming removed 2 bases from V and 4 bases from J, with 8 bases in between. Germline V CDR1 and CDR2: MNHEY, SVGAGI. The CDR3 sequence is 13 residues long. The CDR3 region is CASSYGGGTEAFF. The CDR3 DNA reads TGTGCCAGCAGTTACGGGGGGGGCACTGAAGCTTTCTTT.

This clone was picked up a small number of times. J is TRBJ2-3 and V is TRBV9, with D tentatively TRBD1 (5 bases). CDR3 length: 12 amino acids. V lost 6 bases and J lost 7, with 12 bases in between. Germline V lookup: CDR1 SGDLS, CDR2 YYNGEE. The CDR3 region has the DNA TGTGCCAGCAACCCGACAGACCATACGCAGTATTTT. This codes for CASNPTDHTQYF.

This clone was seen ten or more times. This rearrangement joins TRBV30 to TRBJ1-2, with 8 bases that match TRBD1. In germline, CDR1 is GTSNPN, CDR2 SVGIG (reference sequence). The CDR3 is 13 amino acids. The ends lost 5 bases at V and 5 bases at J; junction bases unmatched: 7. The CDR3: CAWGPGQGYGYTF. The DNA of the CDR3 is TGTGCCTGGGGACCCGGACAGGGTTATGGCTACACCTTC.

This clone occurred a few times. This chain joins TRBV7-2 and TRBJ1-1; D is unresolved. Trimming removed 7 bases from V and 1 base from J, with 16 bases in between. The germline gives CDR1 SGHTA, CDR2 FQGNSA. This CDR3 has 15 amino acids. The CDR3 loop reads CASNLRTQRNTEAFF. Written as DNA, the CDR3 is TGTGCCAGCAACCTAAGAACCCAGCGGAACACTGAAGCTTTCTTT. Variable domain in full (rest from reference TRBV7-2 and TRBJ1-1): GAGVSQSPSNKVTEKGKDVELRCDPISGHTALYWYRQSLGQGLEFLIYFQGNSAPDKSGLPSDRFSAERTGGSVSTLTIQRTQQEDSAVYLCASNLRTQRNTEAFFGQGTRLTVV.

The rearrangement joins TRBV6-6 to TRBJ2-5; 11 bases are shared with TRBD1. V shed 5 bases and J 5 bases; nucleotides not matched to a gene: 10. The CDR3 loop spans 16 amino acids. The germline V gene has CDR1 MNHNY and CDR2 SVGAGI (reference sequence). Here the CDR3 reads CASSTGTGGRRETQYF. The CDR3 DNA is TGTGCCAGCAGTACCGGGACAGGGGGAAGGAGGGAGACCCAGTACTTC.

Here the CDR3 reads CASSFSGSGSPLHF. The DNA of the CDR3 is TGTGCCAGCAGTTTCAGCGGCTCGGGGTCACCCCTCCACTTT. This chain uses TRBV27 with TRBJ1-6; D ambiguous. Germline assignment: CDR1 MNHEY and CDR2 SMNVEV (reference sequence). Trimming took off 3 bases at V and 10 bases at J, with 13 bases between the two ends. The CDR3 contains 14 residues.

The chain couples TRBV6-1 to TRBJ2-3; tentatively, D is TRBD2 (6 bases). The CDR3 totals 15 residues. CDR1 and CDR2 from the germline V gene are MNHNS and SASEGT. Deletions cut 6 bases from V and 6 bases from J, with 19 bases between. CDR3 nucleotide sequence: TGTGCCAGCAGGAGACGGGACCCGGCGGGGGATACGCAGTATTTT. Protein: CASRRRDPAGDTQYF.

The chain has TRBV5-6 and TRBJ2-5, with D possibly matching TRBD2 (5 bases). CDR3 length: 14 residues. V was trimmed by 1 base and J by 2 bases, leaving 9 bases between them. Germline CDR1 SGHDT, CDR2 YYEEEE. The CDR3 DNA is TGTGCCAGCAGCTTGAGAAGCGGTCAAGAGACCCAGTACTTC. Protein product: CASSLRSGQETQYF.

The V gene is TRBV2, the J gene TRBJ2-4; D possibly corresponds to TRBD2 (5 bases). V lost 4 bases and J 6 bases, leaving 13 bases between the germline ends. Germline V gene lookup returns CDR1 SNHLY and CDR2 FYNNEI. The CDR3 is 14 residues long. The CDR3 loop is CASSVGRGRNIQYF. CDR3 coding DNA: TGTGCCAGCAGTGTGGGCAGAGGGAGAAACATTCAGTACTTC.